The next 6 T cell receptor beta chains were all read from a single sample in a study of blood T cell repertoires in COVID-19. This table comes from immunoSEQ multiplex PCR, and its TCRdb copy is limited to in-frame clones, with some not included. The sample records about 190,000 clones, about 81% being singletons. The sequenced material came from peripheral blood. All receptors derive from a man aged 25 to 40 with active or convalescent COVID-19.

This clone was found once. The rearrangement joins TRBV5-8 to TRBJ1-2; TRBD1 agrees at 7 bases. V was clipped by 4 bases and J by 4 bases; unmatched bases: 7. CDR3 length: 14 amino acids. Germline V gives CDR1 SGHTS, CDR2 YDEGEE. The CDR3 DNA reads TGTGCCAGCAGCGTGACAGGGACGACCTATGGCTACACCTTC. Amino acid sequence: CASSVTGTTYGYTF. The complete variable domain, with remaining parts taken from reference TRBV5-8 and TRBJ1-2, reads EAGVTQSPTHLIKTRGQQATLRCSPISGHTSVYWYQQALGLGLQFLLWYDEGEERNRGNFPPRFSGRQFPNYSSELNVNALELEDSALYLCASSVTGTTYGYTFGSGTRLTVV.

This clone was seen only once. The chain joins TRBV25-1 to TRBJ2-1, with 9 nucleotides matching TRBD2. CDR1 is MGHDK, CDR2 SYGVNS, per germline. Germline trimming cut 4 bases from V and 7 bases from J; bases unmatched to any gene: 8. The CDR3 runs 15 residues. CDR3 in amino acids: CASSGVAGATNEQFF. The CDR3 DNA sequence: TGTGCCAGCAGTGGAGTAGCGGGAGCGACAAATGAGCAGTTCTTC.

This clone was seen only once. The gene calls are TRBV19 and TRBJ1-4; no definite D call. The V end lost 3 bases, the J end lost 7 bases, and 15 bases lay between the germline ends. Germline CDR1 reads LNHDA; CDR2 reads SQIVND (reference sequence). The CDR3 has 15 residues. CDR3 in amino acids: CASSMPLRATEKLFF. CDR3 nucleotides: TGTGCCAGTAGTATGCCCTTGAGGGCTACTGAAAAACTGTTTTTT.

The chain uses TRBV6-2 or TRBV6-3 and TRBJ1-6; 9 nucleotides match TRBD1. Germline CDR1 MNHEY, CDR2 SVGEGT. J lost 8 bases, V lost 5 bases, and 4 bases had no gene match. The CDR3 is made up of 14 amino acids. The CDR3 bases are TGTGCCAGCAGTACCGGGACAGGGTATTCACCCCTCCACTTT. Protein product: CASSTGTGYSPLHF.

V is TRBV30 and J is TRBJ2-7; D not resolved. Germline V lookup: CDR1 GTSNPN, CDR2 SVGIG (reference sequence). V was clipped by 0 bases and J by 0 bases, with 6 bases between them. The CDR3 extends over 13 amino acids. The DNA of the CDR3 is TGTGCCTGGAGTGTTTCGGGCTCCTACGAGCAGTACTTC. Translated: CAWSVSGSYEQYF.

This clone was observed once. This chain uses TRBV18 with TRBJ2-1; tentative D call: TRBD2 (5 bases). Germline CDR1 is KGHSH and CDR2 is LQKENI. The CDR3 length is 15 residues. The ends were cut back, 5 bases at V and 2 bases at J, with 13 bases in the middle. The CDR3 sequence: CASSSAGNPYNEQFF. CDR3 nucleotide sequence: TGTGCCAGCTCATCCGCCGGGAACCCCTACAATGAGCAGTTCTTC.